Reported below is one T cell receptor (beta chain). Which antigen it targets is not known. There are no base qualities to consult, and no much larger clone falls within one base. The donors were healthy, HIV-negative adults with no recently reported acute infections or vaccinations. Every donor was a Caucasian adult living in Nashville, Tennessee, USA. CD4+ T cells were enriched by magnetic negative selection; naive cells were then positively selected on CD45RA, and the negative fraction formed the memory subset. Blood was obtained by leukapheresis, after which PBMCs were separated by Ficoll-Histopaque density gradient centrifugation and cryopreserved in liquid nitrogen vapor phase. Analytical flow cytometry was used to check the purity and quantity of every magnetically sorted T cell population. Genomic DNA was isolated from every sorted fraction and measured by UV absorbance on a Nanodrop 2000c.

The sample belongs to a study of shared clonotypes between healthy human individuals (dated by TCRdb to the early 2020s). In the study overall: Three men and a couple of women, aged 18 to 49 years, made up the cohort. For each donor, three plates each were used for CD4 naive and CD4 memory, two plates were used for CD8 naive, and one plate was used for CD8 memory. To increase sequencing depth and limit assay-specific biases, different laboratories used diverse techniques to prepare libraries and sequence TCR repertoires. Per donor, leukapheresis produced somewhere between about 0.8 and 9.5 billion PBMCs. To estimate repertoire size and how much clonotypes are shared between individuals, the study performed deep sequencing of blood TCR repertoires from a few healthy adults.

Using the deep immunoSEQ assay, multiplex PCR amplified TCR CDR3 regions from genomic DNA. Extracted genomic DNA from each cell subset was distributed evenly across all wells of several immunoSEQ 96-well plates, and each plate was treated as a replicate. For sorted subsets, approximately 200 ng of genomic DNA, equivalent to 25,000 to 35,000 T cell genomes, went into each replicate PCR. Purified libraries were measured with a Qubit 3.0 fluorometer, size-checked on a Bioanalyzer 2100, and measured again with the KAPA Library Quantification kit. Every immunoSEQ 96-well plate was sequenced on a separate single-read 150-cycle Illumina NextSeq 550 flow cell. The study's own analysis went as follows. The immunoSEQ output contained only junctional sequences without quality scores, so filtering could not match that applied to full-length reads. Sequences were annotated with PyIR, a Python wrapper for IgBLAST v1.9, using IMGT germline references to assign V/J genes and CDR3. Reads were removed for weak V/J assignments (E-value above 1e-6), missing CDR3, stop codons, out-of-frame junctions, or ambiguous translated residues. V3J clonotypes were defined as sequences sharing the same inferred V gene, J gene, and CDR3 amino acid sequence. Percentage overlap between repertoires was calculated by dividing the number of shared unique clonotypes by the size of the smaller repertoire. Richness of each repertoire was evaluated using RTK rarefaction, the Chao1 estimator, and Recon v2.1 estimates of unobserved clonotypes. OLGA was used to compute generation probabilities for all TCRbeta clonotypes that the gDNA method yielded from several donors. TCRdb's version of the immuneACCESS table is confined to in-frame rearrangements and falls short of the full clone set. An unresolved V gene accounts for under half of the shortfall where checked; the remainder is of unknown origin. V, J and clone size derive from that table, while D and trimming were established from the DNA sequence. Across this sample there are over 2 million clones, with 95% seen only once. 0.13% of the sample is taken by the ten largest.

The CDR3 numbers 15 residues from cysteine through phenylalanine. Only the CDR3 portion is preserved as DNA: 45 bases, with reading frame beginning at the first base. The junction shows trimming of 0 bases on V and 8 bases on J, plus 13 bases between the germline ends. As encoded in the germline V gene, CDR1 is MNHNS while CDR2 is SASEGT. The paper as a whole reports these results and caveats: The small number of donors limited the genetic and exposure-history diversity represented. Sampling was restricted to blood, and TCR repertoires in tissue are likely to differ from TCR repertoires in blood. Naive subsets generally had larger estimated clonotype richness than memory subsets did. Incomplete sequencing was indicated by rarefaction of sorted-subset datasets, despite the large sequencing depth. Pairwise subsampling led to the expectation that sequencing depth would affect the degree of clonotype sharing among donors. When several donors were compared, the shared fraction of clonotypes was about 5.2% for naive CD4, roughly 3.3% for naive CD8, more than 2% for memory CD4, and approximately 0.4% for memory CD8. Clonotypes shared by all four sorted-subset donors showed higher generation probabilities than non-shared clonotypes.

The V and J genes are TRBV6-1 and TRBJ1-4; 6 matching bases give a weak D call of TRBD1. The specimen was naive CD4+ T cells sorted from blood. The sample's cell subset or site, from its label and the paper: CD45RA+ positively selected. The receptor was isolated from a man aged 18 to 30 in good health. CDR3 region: CASSEATGIGEKLFF. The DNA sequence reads TGTGCCAGCAGTGAAGCAACAGGGATCGGAGAAAAACTGTTTTTT.